Listed here are 6 T cell receptor beta chains from one sample, sequenced in a study of blood T cells in healthy people across ages. For the second PCR, which ran for about 6 to 11 cycles, a sample-barcoded 5' primer and a J-beta primer mix were used. TCRdb re-derived calls from the 5' RACE reads in MiXCR, one entry per CDR3 protein. Here the sample spans around 870,000 distinct CDR3 sequences, roughly 26% being singletons. Sequences were obtained from blood. The receptors stem from an elderly woman in good health.

This clonotype was counted between two and nine times. The V gene is TRBV2, the J gene TRBJ2-3; 8 bases fit TRBD2. V lost 7 bases to trimming and J lost 2 bases; unmatched junction nucleotides: 8. Germline loops: CDR1 SNHLY, CDR2 FYNNEI. This CDR3 region has 15 residues. The CDR3 sequence is CASILLSGDTDTQYF. The DNA for the CDR3 is TGTGCCAGCATTCTCCTTAGCGGGGACACAGATACGCAGTATTTT. Based on the CDR3 plus reference TRBV2 and TRBJ2-3, the full variable domain is EPEVTQTPSHQVTQMGQEVILRCVPISNHLYFYWYRQILGQKVEFLVSFYNNEISEKSEIFDDQFSVERPDGSNFTLKIRSTKLEDSAMYFCASILLSGDTDTQYFGPGTRLTVL.

The CDR3 here is CASGASYYEQYF. The CDR3 nucleotides read TGTGCCAGCGGTGCCAGTTACTACGAGCAGTACTTC. The J gene is TRBJ2-5, the V gene TRBV12-3 or TRBV12-4; the D is unclear. The J call is doubtful: the DNA matches TRBJ2-7 better. CDR3 length: 12 amino acids.

This clonotype was seen repeatedly, ten times or more. This chain joins TRBV6-1 and TRBJ2-5; TRBD2 aligns across 7 bases. The CDR3 has 14 residues. With V trimmed by 6 bases and J by 2 bases, 6 bases remained unmatched. Germline assignment: CDR1 MNHNS and CDR2 SASEGT. The CDR3 spells CASRQSGAQETQYF. The DNA of the CDR3 is TGTGCCAGCAGGCAGAGCGGGGCACAAGAGACCCAGTACTTC.

This clonotype has at least ten counts. A much larger clonotype is one base distant, so this may be a read error. This chain joins TRBV7-2 and TRBJ2-1; 8 bases map to TRBD2. The CDR3 loop spans 13 amino acids. Germline values: CDR1 SGHTA, CDR2 FQGNSA. With V trimmed by 6 bases and J by 8 bases, 6 bases remained unmatched. The CDR3 protein is CASRRGVVYEQFF. The CDR3 DNA follows: TGTGCCAGCAGGCGGGGGGTGGTCTATGAGCAGTTCTTC. The variable domain in full, completed from reference TRBV7-2 and TRBJ2-1, reads GAGVSQSPSNKVTEKGKDVELRCDPISGHTALYWYRQSLGQGLEFLIYFQGNSAPDKSGLPSDRFSAERTGGSVSTLTIQRTQQEDSAVYLCASRRGVVYEQFFGPGTRLTVL.

This clonotype was recorded at least ten times. This chain joins TRBV11-3 and TRBJ2-1, with a possible D match to TRBD1 (6 bases). The CDR3 has 15 amino acids. The germline gives CDR1 SGHNT, CDR2 YENEEA. V was trimmed by 5 bases and J by 0 bases, leaving 11 bases between them. CDR3 loop: CASSNREYSYNEQFF. The CDR3 DNA reads as TGTGCCAGCAGCAACAGGGAGTACTCCTACAATGAGCAGTTCTTC.

The chain links TRBV6-5 to TRBJ2-3, with TRBD2 matching over 9 bases. With 2 bases clipped from V and 2 bases from J, the junction kept 2 bases outside the gene matches. This CDR3 has 15 amino acids. Germline values: CDR1 MNHEY, CDR2 SVGAGI. The CDR3 DNA reads TGTGCCAGCAGTTACGGCGGGAGGGCCACAGATACGCAGTATTTT. Translated: CASSYGGRATDTQYF.